One sample yielded the 18 T cell receptor beta chains listed below, sequenced in a study of shared T cell receptors in the human thymus (dated by TCRdb to the early 2020s). The library was built by means of the immunoSEQ multiplex PCR assay. The table was pulled from immuneACCESS by TCRdb, which kept in-frame rearrangements only. Such tables lose some clones; where checked, under half of the loss comes from unresolved V genes, and the rest has no known cause. In this sample the table shows approximately 580,000 clones, 75% to 80% of which occur a single time. The ten largest make up roughly 0.013% of the sample. These same records also appear under a second study, on human thymus T cells.

What was sequenced was thymocytes. Source of these receptors: a boy younger than two with a congenital heart defect. Donor details come from another sample of the same person, matched by shared clones.

The rearrangement joins TRBV6-1 to TRBJ1-2; D not resolved. Germline CDR1 is MNHNS and CDR2 is SASEGT. CDR3 length equals 13 residues. V was clipped by 4 bases and J by 3 bases, with 9 bases between them. The CDR3 DNA reads as TGTGCCAGCAGTGTCCCACCAGACTATGGCTACACCTTC. Translation: CASSVPPDYGYTF.

This sequence joins TRBV9 and TRBJ1-3, with a tentative D call TRBD1 (5 bases). The CDR3 has 15 amino acids. V lost 4 bases and J lost 7, with 18 bases in between. CDR1 and CDR2 from the germline V gene are SGDLS and YYNGEE. DNA for the CDR3: TGTGCCAGCAGCCCTCGCGAGCAGGGAACCAACACCATATATTTT. Translated, it gives CASSPREQGTNTIYF. The whole variable domain, remainder taken from reference TRBV9 and TRBJ1-3, is DSGVTQTPKHLITATGQRVTLRCSPRSGDLSVYWYQQSLDQGLQFLIQYYNGEERAKGNILERFSAQQFPDLHSELNLSSLELGDSALYFCASSPREQGTNTIYFGEGSWLTVV.

This clone was recorded a few times. The chain uses TRBV6-4 and TRBJ2-7, with TRBD1 as a possible D gene (6 bases). CDR3 size: 14 residues. Germline CDR1 and CDR2: MRHNA and SNTAGT. Trimming shortened V by 7 bases and J by 0 bases, and 13 bases separated the two germline ends. This CDR3 reads CASTPRDTSYEQYF. CDR3 sequence (DNA): TGTGCCAGCACCCCCCGGGACACCTCCTACGAGCAGTACTTC.

V is TRBV7-2 and J is TRBJ2-7; TRBD2 agrees at 10 bases. The CDR3 has 16 amino acids. Germline CDR1 is SGHTA and CDR2 is FQGNSA. Trimming at V came to 2 bases and at J to 5 bases, leaving 9 bases not matched to a gene. CDR3 coding DNA: TGTGCCAGCAGCTTACGGACTAGCGGAGGTGGGAACGAGCAGTACTTC. Amino acids: CASSLRTSGGGNEQYF.

J is TRBJ2-5 and V is TRBV29-1; D may be TRBD1 (6 bases). This CDR3 is 14 amino acids long. Germline lookup yields CDR1 SQVTM and CDR2 ANQGSEA. With 6 bases removed from V and 4 bases from J, the gap between germline ends came to 18 bases. The CDR3 region has the DNA TGCAGCGTACCCAGAAGGGGGTTTCGAGAGACCCAGTACTTC. Translation: CSVPRRGFRETQYF.

The chain employs TRBV28 and TRBJ2-7; TRBD1 aligns across 7 bases. This CDR3 has 16 amino acids. Trimming removed 2 bases from V and 3 bases from J; junction bases left unmatched: 10. Germline CDR1 is MDHEN and CDR2 is SYDVKM. The CDR3 protein is CASSLPTGVPLYEQYF. The CDR3 DNA reads TGTGCCAGCAGTTTACCAACAGGGGTGCCTCTCTACGAGCAGTACTTC.

The chain recombines TRBV2 with TRBJ2-7; no clear D. The V gene's germline CDR1 is SNHLY and CDR2 FYNNEI. Trimming stripped 6 bases from V and 6 bases from J, with 15 bases between. There are 13 residues in the CDR3. The CDR3 region has the DNA TGTGCCAGCAGGATTACTCGGTTGCGCGAGCAGTACTTC. This gives the protein CASRITRLREQYF.

This chain uses TRBV5-8 with TRBJ2-7, with D maybe TRBD2 (6 bases). Trimming cost V 4 bases and J 1 base, with 21 bases left between them. The CDR3 is 17 amino acids. Germline loops: CDR1 SGHTS, CDR2 YDEGEE. CDR3 in DNA: TGTGCCAGCAGCCCGGAGGGTAGAGGCCCCCAGTCCTACGAGCAGTACTTC. Its translation is CASSPEGRGPQSYEQYF.

The chain links TRBV6-1 to TRBJ1-5; D unclear. The CDR3 is 12 residues long. CDR1 is MNHNS, CDR2 SASEGT, per germline. Trimming removed 4 bases from V and 6 bases from J, with 7 bases in between. DNA of the CDR3: TGTGCCAGCAGTGTTGGCGGTCAGCCCCAGCATTTT. It codes for CASSVGGQPQHF.

J is TRBJ2-7 and V is TRBV6-5; TRBD1 might be the D (5 bases). Germline-derived CDR1 and CDR2 are MNHEY and SVGAGI. Trimming pared 5 bases from V and 2 bases from J, leaving 13 bases between. The CDR3 is made up of 14 amino acids. The CDR3 here is CASSRGGSPYEQYF. The DNA of the CDR3 is TGTGCCAGCAGTAGGGGCGGATCCCCCTACGAGCAGTACTTC.

The rearrangement uses TRBV30 and TRBJ1-2; tentatively, D is TRBD1 (5 bases). The CDR3 runs 17 residues. Trimming removed 0 bases from V and 2 bases from J, with 19 bases in between. The germline V gene encodes CDR1 GTSNPN and CDR2 SVGIG (reference sequence). CDR3 nucleotide sequence: TGTGCCTGGAGTGTGTCGTCGACAGCTCGCCGAAACTATGGCTACACCTTC. Its protein is CAWSVSSTARRNYGYTF.

This clone was seen only a few times. The V gene is TRBV18, the J gene TRBJ1-2; D remains ambiguous. Looked up from germline, CDR1 is KGHSH and CDR2 is LQKENI. CDR3 length: 15 amino acids. Trimming stripped 3 bases from V and 4 bases from J, with 15 bases between. The chain's CDR3 is CASSPKDWPIYGYTF. As DNA, the CDR3 is TGTGCCAGCTCACCCAAGGACTGGCCAATCTATGGCTACACCTTC.

This clone was seen just once. The chain carries TRBV7-9 and TRBJ1-2, with TRBD1 identical over 7 bases. The germline CDR1 and CDR2 sequences are SEHNR and FQNEAQ (reference sequence). The CDR3 contains 16 residues. V dropped 5 bases and J dropped 2; count of bases not matched to a gene: 11. This CDR3 is CASSLQTGKRNYGYTF. Here the CDR3 DNA reads TGTGCCAGCAGCCTACAGACAGGGAAGCGAAACTATGGCTACACCTTC.

The chain's CDR3 is CASSKPDWPRAKLFF. CDR3 coding DNA: TGTGCCAGCAGCAAACCGGACTGGCCGCGGGCAAAACTGTTTTTT. The rearrangement uses TRBV7-9 and TRBJ1-4; D ambiguous. CDR1 is SEHNR and CDR2 is FQNEAQ in the germline V gene (reference sequence). The CDR3 runs to 15 residues. Trimming pared 5 bases from V and 10 bases from J, leaving 20 bases between.

The chain combines TRBV6-5 with TRBJ1-2; no clear D. The CDR3 contains 12 residues. The V end was cut by 8 bases, the J end by 8 bases, with 15 bases between. Germline loops: CDR1 MNHEY, CDR2 SVGAGI. This CDR3 reads CASSTGGDGYTF. CDR3 nucleotide sequence: TGTGCCAGCTCTACCGGCGGTGACGGCTACACCTTC.

V and J are TRBV4-1 and TRBJ2-7, with D perhaps matching TRBD2 (5 bases). V was cut by 2 bases and J by 2 bases, with 16 bases left in between. The CDR3 sequence is 16 residues long. Germline-derived CDR1 and CDR2 are MGHRA and YSYEKL. The CDR3 reads CASSQKRGLPPYEQYF. In nucleotides, the CDR3 is TGCGCCAGCAGCCAAAAACGTGGACTTCCCCCCTACGAGCAGTACTTC.

This sequence joins TRBV25-1 and TRBJ2-1, with 11 bases that match TRBD2. V lost 5 bases, J lost 5 bases, and 11 bases stayed unmatched. Per the germline V gene, CDR1 is MGHDK and CDR2 is SYGVNS. The length of the CDR3 is 17 residues. In DNA form, the CDR3 reads TGTGCCAGCAGTTTAGATAGCGGGAGGGTTAAAAACAATGAGCAGTTCTTC. The encoded protein is CASSLDSGRVKNNEQFF.

The chain is built from TRBV7-3 and TRBJ2-3; D may be TRBD2 (7 bases). Germline V CDR1 and CDR2: SGHTA, FQGTGA. V gave up 3 bases and J gave up 3 bases, with 13 bases separating them. The CDR3 is 15 amino acids. The CDR3 sequence: CASSLRGGETDTQYF. The CDR3 nucleotides are TGTGCCAGCAGCTTGAGGGGGGGCGAGACAGATACGCAGTATTTT.